These 18 T cell receptor beta chains were sequenced from one sample in a study of T-cell memory formation after mild COVID-19. From the 5' RACE reads, TCRdb called clonotypes with MiXCR, one entry per CDR3 protein. Of approximately 250,000 distinct CDR3 sequences listed, around 17% are singletons. The sample consisted of PBMCs or a T cell subset sorted from them (not recorded which). The receptors here all came from a young man who had mild COVID-19 (a few samples of this study predate the infection). Cell type and time point are not known.

This chain connects TRBV10-3 to TRBJ2-7; 9 bases fit TRBD1. The CDR3 runs to 14 residues. Germline lookup yields CDR1 ENHRY and CDR2 SYGVKD. The V gene end was trimmed by 6 bases and the J gene end by 3 bases; junction bases not matched to a gene: 6. CDR3 protein: CAIRSNRGHYEQYF. Here the CDR3 DNA reads TGTGCCATCAGGAGCAACAGGGGGCACTACGAGCAGTACTTC.

The V and J genes are TRBV7-3 and TRBJ2-1; 9 bases are a match to TRBD1. V was clipped by 5 bases and J by 7 bases; unmatched bases: 12. The CDR3 totals 16 residues. Germline V gene data show CDR1 as SGHTA and CDR2 as FQGTGA. Here the CDR3 reads CASSPRGTGPGNEQFF. CDR3 DNA sequence: TGTGCCAGCAGCCCCCGTGGGACAGGGCCGGGGAATGAGCAGTTCTTC.

Ten or more counts support this clonotype. The chain combines TRBV5-4 with TRBJ2-2; the D is unclear. Between the trimmed V and J ends, which lost 3 bases and 6 bases, there was a span of 6 bases. CDR3 length equals 12 residues. Per the germline V gene, CDR1 is SGHNT and CDR2 is YYREEE (reference sequence). Here the CDR3 DNA reads TGTGCCAGCAGCTCCGTCGCCGGGGAGCTGTTTTTT. This encodes CASSSVAGELFF.

The V gene is TRBV12-3 or TRBV12-4, the J gene TRBJ2-7; 8 nucleotides line up with TRBD1. The CDR3 spans 14 residues. J was trimmed by 4 bases and V by 3 bases; bases with no gene match: 5. CDR3 DNA sequence: TGTGCCAGCAGTTTTGGGACAGGTACTTACGAGCAGTACGTC. Translation gives CASSFGTGTYEQYV.

This chain joins TRBV5-1 and TRBJ2-2; no clear D gene. Trimming took off 5 bases at V and 6 bases at J, with 11 bases between the two ends. This CDR3 comprises 13 residues. Germline values: CDR1 SGHRS, CDR2 YFSETQ. Here the CDR3 DNA reads TGCGCCAGCAGTATGACCGGAGCCGGGGAGCTGTTTTTT. Its translation: CASSMTGAGELFF.

This clonotype was detected ten times or more. This chain uses TRBV7-2 with TRBJ2-3; D is unresolved. Germline CDR1 is SGHTA and CDR2 is FQGNSA. V was trimmed by 3 bases and J by 4 bases, leaving 8 bases between them. The CDR3 totals 13 residues. The CDR3 DNA follows: TGTGCCAGCAGCTTGGCCGGCGCAGATACGCAGTATTTT. It is translated as CASSLAGADTQYF.

V usage is TRBV2 and J usage is TRBJ2-2, with a possible D match to TRBD1 (5 bases). Trimming left V 2 bases short and J 13 bases short, with 8 bases between. The CDR3 has 11 residues. From germline, CDR1 is SNHLY and CDR2 FYNNEI. The CDR3 loop reads CASSEQGRLFF. CDR3 in DNA: TGTGCCAGCAGTGAACAGGGAAGGCTGTTTTTT.

The V and J genes are TRBV5-1 and TRBJ1-6; the match to TRBD1 covers 8 bases. The germline V gene encodes CDR1 SGHRS and CDR2 YFSETQ. Germline trimming cut 4 bases from V and 6 bases from J; bases unmatched to any gene: 6. The CDR3 runs to 15 residues. Here the CDR3 reads CASSPRTGSNSPLHF. The CDR3 DNA reads TGCGCCAGCAGCCCCCGGACAGGGAGTAATTCACCCCTCCACTTT.

This clonotype occurred many times. The rearrangement links TRBV7-2 to TRBJ2-3; D unresolved. The germline V gene encodes CDR1 SGHTA and CDR2 FQGNSA. The CDR3 is 13 residues long. V was trimmed by 3 bases and J by 4 bases, leaving 8 bases between them. In DNA form, the CDR3 reads TGTGCCAGCAGCTTCAGGTTCCCAGATACGCAGTATTTT. Its translation: CASSFRFPDTQYF. Full variable domain (remainder filled in from reference TRBV7-2 and TRBJ2-3): GAGVSQSPSNKVTEKGKDVELRCDPISGHTALYWYRQSLGQGLEFLIYFQGNSAPDKSGLPSDRFSAERTGGSVSTLTIQRTQQEDSAVYLCASSFRFPDTQYFGPGTRLTVL.

The chain links TRBV7-3 to TRBJ2-1; 7 bases line up with TRBD2. The V and J ends lost 5 bases and 2 bases, in that order; junction bases with no gene match: 6. Germline CDR1 SGHTA, CDR2 FQGTGA. The CDR3 has 15 residues. The CDR3 spells CASSTSGTTYNEQFF. CDR3 sequence (DNA): TGTGCCAGCAGCACCAGCGGGACCACCTACAATGAGCAGTTCTTC. Using reference TRBV7-3 and TRBJ2-1 for the parts outside the CDR3, the full variable domain is GAGVSQTPSNKVTEKGKYVELRCDPISGHTALYWYRQSLGQGPEFLIYFQGTGAADDSGLPNDRFFAVRPEGSVSTLKIQRTERGDSAVYLCASSTSGTTYNEQFFGPGTRLTVL.

This clonotype was observed a handful of times. The chain carries TRBV7-8 and TRBJ2-5; D is unresolved. Trimming cost V 6 bases and J 5 bases, with 7 bases left between them. CDR3 length equals 11 residues. Germline values: CDR1 SGHVS, CDR2 FQNEAQ. As DNA, the CDR3 is TGTGCCAGCAGAAGATGGGAGACCCAGTACTTC. Protein sequence: CASRRWETQYF.

The chain recombines TRBV10-2 with TRBJ2-3; 8 positions agree with TRBD2. The CDR3 runs 17 residues. Per germline, CDR1 WSHSY and CDR2 SAAADI. J was trimmed by 1 base and V by 3 bases; bases with no gene match: 9. CDR3 protein: CASSELVRRGGTDTQYF. The CDR3 bases are TGCGCCAGCAGTGAACTGGTTCGGCGGGGGGGCACAGATACGCAGTATTTT.

V gene TRBV27 combines with J gene TRBJ2-1; D unclear. V lost 3 bases to trimming and J lost 6 bases, with 15 bases between them. Per the germline V gene, CDR1 is MNHEY and CDR2 is SMNVEV (reference sequence). The CDR3 totals 15 residues. CDR3 sequence reads: CASSFLGQPGNEQFF. The CDR3 DNA is TGTGCCAGCAGTTTTCTCGGGCAGCCGGGCAATGAGCAGTTCTTC.

This chain links TRBV6-2 or TRBV6-3 with TRBJ2-7; D is uncertain. V was clipped by 2 bases and J by 0 bases, with 11 bases between them. The CDR3 covers 15 residues. CDR1 and CDR2 (germline): MNHEY, SVGEGT. CDR3 sequence reads: CASSYPAALSYEQYF. CDR3 nucleotide sequence: TGTGCCAGCAGTTACCCGGCAGCACTCTCCTACGAGCAGTACTTC.

This chain uses TRBV5-1 with TRBJ2-1, with 9 bases identical to TRBD1. CDR1 SGHRS and CDR2 YFSETQ come from the germline V gene. V was clipped by 1 base and J by 5 bases; unmatched bases: 7. The CDR3 sequence is 16 residues long. The CDR3 loop is CASSLTQDRGHNEQFF. The CDR3 DNA reads as TGCGCCAGCAGCTTGACCCAGGACAGGGGACACAATGAGCAGTTCTTC. The variable domain in full, completed from reference TRBV5-1 and TRBJ2-1, reads KAGVTQTPRYLIKTRGQQVTLSCSPISGHRSVSWYQQTPGQGLQFLFEYFSETQRNKGNFPGRFSGRQFSNSRSEMNVSTLELGDSALYLCASSLTQDRGHNEQFFGPGTRLTVL.

This clonotype has only a few counts. The chain combines TRBV7-9 with TRBJ1-3; D gene ambiguous. This CDR3 region has 13 residues. Looked up from germline, CDR1 is SEHNR and CDR2 is FQNEAQ (reference sequence). The V end was cut by 1 base, the J end by 4 bases, with 5 bases between. CDR3 sequence: CASSLGHGNTIYF. The CDR3 nucleotides are TGTGCCAGCAGCTTAGGACACGGAAACACCATATATTTT. The whole variable domain, remainder taken from reference TRBV7-9 and TRBJ1-3, is DTGVSQNPRHKITKRGQNVTFRCDPISEHNRLYWYRQTLGQGPEFLTYFQNEAQLEKSRLLSDRFSAERPKGSFSTLEIQRTEQGDSAMYLCASSLGHGNTIYFGEGSWLTVV.

J is TRBJ2-5 and V is TRBV4-1; the match to TRBD2 covers 8 bases. The V gene end was trimmed by 1 base and the J gene end by 5 bases; junction bases not matched to a gene: 12. Germline loops: CDR1 MGHRA, CDR2 YSYEKL. The length of the CDR3 is 17 residues. In DNA, the CDR3 is TGCGCCAGCAGCCAAGTTGGGGCAACTAGCGGCGGGGAGACCCAGTACTTC. This codes for CASSQVGATSGGETQYF.

The rearrangement uses TRBV20-1 and TRBJ2-5, with D possibly TRBD1 on 6 matching bases. The CDR3 is 13 amino acids. Germline V gives CDR1 DFQATT, CDR2 SNEGSKA (reference sequence). V gave up 0 bases and J gave up 4 bases, with 9 bases separating them. The CDR3 loop reads CSARDSRGETQYF. The CDR3 DNA is TGCAGTGCTAGAGATTCCAGGGGAGAGACCCAGTACTTC.